This TCR beta chain emerged from a study of response to subunit inactivated influenza vaccine. General observations from the study: Authors suggested that a seasonal influenza vaccination recruits few new T cells each time.

Germline values: CDR1 SGHRS, CDR2 YFSETQ. Between the trimmed V and J ends, which lost 3 bases and 0 bases, there was a span of 9 bases. CDR3 size: 15 residues. This clonotype was seen only a few times. The antigen remains undetermined. TCRdb itself ran the RT-PCR reads through MiXCR, one entry per CDR3 protein. The sample includes 500,000 to 750,000 distinct CDR3 sequences, around 15% seen only once; the top ten take around 10%. The V gene is TRBV5-1, the J gene TRBJ1-4; D might be TRBD1 (6 bases). The clonotype comes from a man aged 50-59 years who received an inactivated influenza vaccine. The specimen was PBMCs from blood, collected about 13 days after vaccination. The CDR3 coding sequence is TGCGCCAGCAGCTCCCAGGGGACAACTAATGAAAAACTGTTTTTT. It yields the protein CASSSQGTTNEKLFF.